This entry lists 5 T cell receptor beta chains sequenced from one sample in a study of blood T cell repertoires in COVID-19. Profiling relied on immunoSEQ multiplex PCR, and the TCRdb table lists in-frame clones only, not all of them. The sample consists of some 150,000 clones, more than 80% of them appearing once. Sequencing was carried out using peripheral blood. These receptors came from a woman between 40 and 50 years old with acute or convalescent COVID-19.

The CDR3 DNA follows: TGTGCCAGCAGCGGGGGGGGGAATCAGCCCCAGCATTTT. Translating it yields CASSGGGNQPQHF. This chain uses TRBV9 with TRBJ1-5, with D perhaps matching TRBD1 (5 bases). Germline V gives CDR1 SGDLS, CDR2 YYNGEE. This CDR3 comprises 13 residues. Trimming removed 3 bases at V and 4 bases at J, with 8 bases between.

In this sample, this clone turned up a few times. The chain employs TRBV27 and TRBJ2-1, with no clear D. V was cut by 0 bases and J by 0 bases, with 9 bases left in between. The germline V gene encodes CDR1 MNHEY and CDR2 SMNVEV (reference sequence). The CDR3 extends over 16 amino acids. CDR3 sequence (DNA): TGTGCCAGCAGTTTATCTCCGGTGAGCTCCTACAATGAGCAGTTCTTC. Amino acids: CASSLSPVSSYNEQFF.

The chain joins TRBV11-3 to TRBJ2-4; 10 bases are shared with TRBD1. J gave up 8 bases and V 5 bases, and 6 bases lay outside the gene matches. The length of the CDR3 is 14 residues. Looked up from germline, CDR1 is SGHNT and CDR2 is YENEEA. The DNA for the CDR3 is TGTGCCAGCAGCCAACGGACAGGGGGGGACATTCAGTACTTC. Translated: CASSQRTGGDIQYF.

The chain joins TRBV19 to TRBJ2-1; 7 positions match TRBD2. After removal of 4 bases from V and 5 bases from J, the junction contained 8 bases not matched to a gene. From germline, CDR1 is LNHDA and CDR2 SQIVND (reference sequence). This CDR3 is built from 15 residues. CDR3 DNA: TGTGCCAGTAGTACACCCCACCTAGCGGACAATGAGCAGTTCTTC. It translates to CASSTPHLADNEQFF. The variable domain in full, completed from reference TRBV19 and TRBJ2-1, reads DGGITQSPKYLFRKEGQNVTLSCEQNLNHDAMYWYRQDPGQGLRLIYYSQIVNDFQKGDIAEGYSVSREKKESFPLTVTSAQKNPTAFYLCASSTPHLADNEQFFGPGTRLTVL.

CDR3 sequence (DNA): TGTGCCCTACAGGGGCGGGCAACGGATACGCAGTATTTT. Translated: CALQGRATDTQYF. The chain recombines TRBV6-6 with TRBJ2-3, with 7 bases lining up with TRBD1. CDR1 is MNHNY, CDR2 SVGAGI, per germline (reference sequence). The CDR3 spans 13 residues. V lost 11 bases, J lost 6 bases, and 11 bases stayed unmatched.